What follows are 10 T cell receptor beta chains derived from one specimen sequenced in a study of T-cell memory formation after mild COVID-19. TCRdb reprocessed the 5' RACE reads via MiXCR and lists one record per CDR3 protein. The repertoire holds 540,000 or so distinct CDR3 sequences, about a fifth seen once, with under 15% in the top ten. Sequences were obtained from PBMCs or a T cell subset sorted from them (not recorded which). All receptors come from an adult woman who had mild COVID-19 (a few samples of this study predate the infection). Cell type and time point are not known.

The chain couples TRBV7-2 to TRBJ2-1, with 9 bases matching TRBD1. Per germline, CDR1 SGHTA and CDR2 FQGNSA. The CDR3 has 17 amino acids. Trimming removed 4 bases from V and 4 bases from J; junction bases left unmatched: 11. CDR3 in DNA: TGTGCCAGCAGCTCCCTATGGGGACAGGGCCTATACAATGAGCAGTTCTTC. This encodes CASSSLWGQGLYNEQFF.

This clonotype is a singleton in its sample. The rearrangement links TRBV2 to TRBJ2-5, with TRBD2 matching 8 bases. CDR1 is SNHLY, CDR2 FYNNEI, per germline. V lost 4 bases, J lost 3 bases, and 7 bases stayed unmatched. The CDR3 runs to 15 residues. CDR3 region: CASSAGTRVEETQYF. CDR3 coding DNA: TGTGCCAGCAGTGCAGGGACTAGAGTAGAAGAGACCCAGTACTTC.

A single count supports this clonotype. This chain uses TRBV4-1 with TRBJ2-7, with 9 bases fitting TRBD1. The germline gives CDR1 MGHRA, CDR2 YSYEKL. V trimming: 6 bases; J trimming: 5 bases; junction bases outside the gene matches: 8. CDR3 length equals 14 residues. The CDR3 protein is CASSEGTGLDEQYF. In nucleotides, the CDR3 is TGCGCCAGCAGTGAAGGGACAGGGTTAGACGAGCAGTACTTC.

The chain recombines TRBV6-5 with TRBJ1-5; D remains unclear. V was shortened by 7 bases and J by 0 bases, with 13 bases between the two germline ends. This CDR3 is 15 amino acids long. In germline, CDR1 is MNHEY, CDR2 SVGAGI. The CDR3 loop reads CASTQNLYSNQPQHF. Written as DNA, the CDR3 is TGTGCCAGCACCCAAAACCTATATAGCAATCAGCCCCAGCATTTT.

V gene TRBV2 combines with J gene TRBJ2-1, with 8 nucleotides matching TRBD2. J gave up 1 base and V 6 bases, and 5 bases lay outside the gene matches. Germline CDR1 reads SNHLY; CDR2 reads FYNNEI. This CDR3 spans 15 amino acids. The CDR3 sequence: CASRSGGGSYNEQFF. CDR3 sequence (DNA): TGTGCCAGCAGGAGCGGGGGTGGTTCCTACAATGAGCAGTTCTTC.

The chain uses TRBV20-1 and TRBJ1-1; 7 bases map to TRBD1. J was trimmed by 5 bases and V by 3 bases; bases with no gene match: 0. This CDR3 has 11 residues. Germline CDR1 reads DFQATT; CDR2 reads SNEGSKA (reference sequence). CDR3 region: CSARTGTEAFF. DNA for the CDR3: TGCAGTGCTAGGACAGGGACTGAAGCTTTCTTT.

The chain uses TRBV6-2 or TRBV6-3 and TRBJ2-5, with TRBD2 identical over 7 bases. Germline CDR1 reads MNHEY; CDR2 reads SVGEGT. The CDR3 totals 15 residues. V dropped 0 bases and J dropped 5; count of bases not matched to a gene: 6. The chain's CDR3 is CASSYSREVKETQYF. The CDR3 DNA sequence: TGTGCCAGCAGTTACTCTCGGGAGGTGAAGGAGACCCAGTACTTC.

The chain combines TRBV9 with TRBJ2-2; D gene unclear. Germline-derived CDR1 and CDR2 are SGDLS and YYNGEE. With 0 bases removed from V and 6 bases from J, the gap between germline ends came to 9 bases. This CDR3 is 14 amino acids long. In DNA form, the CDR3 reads TGTGCCAGCAGCGTAGGCAGGTCCTCCGGGGAGCTGTTTTTT. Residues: CASSVGRSSGELFF.

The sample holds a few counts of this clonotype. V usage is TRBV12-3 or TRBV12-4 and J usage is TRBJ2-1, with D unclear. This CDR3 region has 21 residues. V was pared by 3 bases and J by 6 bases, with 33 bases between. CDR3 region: CASSFGNMVPGFGLGFNEQFF. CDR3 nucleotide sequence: TGTGCCAGCAGTTTTGGTAATATGGTCCCCGGGTTCGGGCTAGGGTTCAATGAGCAGTTCTTC.

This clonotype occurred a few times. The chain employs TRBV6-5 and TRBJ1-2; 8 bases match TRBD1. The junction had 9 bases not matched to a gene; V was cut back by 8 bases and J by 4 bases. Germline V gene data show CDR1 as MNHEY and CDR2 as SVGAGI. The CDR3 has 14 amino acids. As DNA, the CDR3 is TGTGCCAGCCACTCGCCGACAGGGGCCTATGGCTACACCTTC. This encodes CASHSPTGAYGYTF.